The clone carrying this T cell receptor beta chain was seen only a few times. The data originate from a study of blood T cell repertoires in COVID-19. V was cut by 0 bases and J by 5 bases, with 11 bases left in between. Germline CDR1 and CDR2: SGHRS and YFSETQ. The CDR3 runs 14 residues. Sequencing used immunoSEQ multiplex PCR; TCRdb keeps in-frame clones, though not all of them. The data hold 130,000 or so clones, with almost 70% observed a single time. The sample was peripheral blood. The receptor was derived from a woman in her seventies with acute or convalescent COVID-19. The V and J genes are TRBV5-1 and TRBJ1-1, with unresolved D. CDR3 loop: CASSLGGPGTEAFF. The CDR3 DNA follows: TGCGCCAGCAGCTTGGGAGGTCCGGGGACTGAAGCTTTCTTT.